This record concerns one T cell receptor (beta chain) sequence. Its antigen remains unidentified. Per the germline V gene, CDR1 is KGHSH and CDR2 is LQKENI. V gave up 6 bases and J gave up 9 bases, with 15 bases separating them. The CDR3 totals 13 residues. Primers included in the PCR were 60 Vbeta and 13 Jbeta primers. As originally analysed: The authors later counted 65 million to 80 million unique TCR beta chains, some 9.9 million of them shared. TCRdb's copy holds only in-frame clones and misses some; the assay was immunoSEQ multiplex PCR. The V and J calls and clone size are taken from that table; D and trimming were inferred from the DNA. This repertoire includes 150,000 to 200,000 clones. The data were obtained in a study of cytomegalovirus exposure and HLA in healthy donors. The study, taken as a whole, reports: According to a later analysis, donors in an Asian-associated ancestry cluster reportedly had fewer N-insertions than the roughly 670-donor mean. The study dropped some indistinguishable V segments, TRBV6-2 and TRBV6-3 among them. Most of the TCR beta V segments (in an earlier analysis) were productive either about 90% or about 30% of the time.

The material sequenced was PBMCs. The rearrangement uses TRBV18 and TRBJ1-5, with D possibly TRBD1 on 5 matching bases. The TCR was taken from a man aged 30 to 39 in good health and CMV-seronegative. CDR3 nucleotide sequence: TGTGCCAGCTCTCTCGGGGGGGATTGGCCCCAGCATTTT. Residues: CASSLGGDWPQHF.